The clone carrying this T cell receptor (beta chain) was seen ten or more times. What it binds is unknown. These data belong to a study of T-cell reconstitution after alpha-beta-depleted transplantation in children. Deletions cut 0 bases from V and 5 bases from J, with 13 bases between. This CDR3 spans 15 amino acids. The germline CDR1 and CDR2 sequences are LNHNV and YYDKDF (reference sequence). TCRbeta library construction was performed incorporating unique molecular identifiers. TCRdb processed the PCR reads anew with MiXCR; each CDR3 protein has one entry. Of 9,200 or so distinct CDR3 sequences listed, about 15% were seen once; the top ten hold about 50%. Broader study findings: Most T-cell counts and diversity one year after the transplant came from T cells that were newly produced. The origin of high day-60 TCRbeta diversity in some patients lay in surviving recipient T cells and thymic progenitors. There were reportedly several hundred expanded graft clones from which alpha-beta T cells came about two months after transplant.

The rearrangement links TRBV15 to TRBJ1-1, with a possible D match to TRBD1 (6 bases). This receptor was obtained from a male patient between 10 and 17 years old who had a stem cell transplant for acute lymphoblastic leukemia, so the T cells may come from the graft donor. Sequenced material: PBMCs, mostly from graft donor cells, taken 60 days after TCRalphabeta/CD19-depleted stem cell transplant. The CDR3 sequence: CATSREARGGTEAFF. CDR3 coding DNA: TGTGCCACCAGCAGAGAGGCGAGGGGGGGTACTGAAGCTTTCTTT.